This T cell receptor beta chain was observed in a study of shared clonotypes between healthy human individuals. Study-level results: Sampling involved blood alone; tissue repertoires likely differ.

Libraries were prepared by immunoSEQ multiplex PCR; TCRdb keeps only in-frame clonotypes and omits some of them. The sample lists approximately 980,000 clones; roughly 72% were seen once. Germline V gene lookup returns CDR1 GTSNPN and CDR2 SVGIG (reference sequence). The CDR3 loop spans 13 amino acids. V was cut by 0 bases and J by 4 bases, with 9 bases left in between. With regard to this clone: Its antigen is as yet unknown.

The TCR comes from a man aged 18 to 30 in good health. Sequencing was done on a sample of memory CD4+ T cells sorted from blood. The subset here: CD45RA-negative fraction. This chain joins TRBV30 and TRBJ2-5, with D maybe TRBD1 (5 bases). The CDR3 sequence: CAWSVQVGETQYF. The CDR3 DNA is TGTGCCTGGAGTGTACAGGTCGGAGAGACCCAGTACTTC.